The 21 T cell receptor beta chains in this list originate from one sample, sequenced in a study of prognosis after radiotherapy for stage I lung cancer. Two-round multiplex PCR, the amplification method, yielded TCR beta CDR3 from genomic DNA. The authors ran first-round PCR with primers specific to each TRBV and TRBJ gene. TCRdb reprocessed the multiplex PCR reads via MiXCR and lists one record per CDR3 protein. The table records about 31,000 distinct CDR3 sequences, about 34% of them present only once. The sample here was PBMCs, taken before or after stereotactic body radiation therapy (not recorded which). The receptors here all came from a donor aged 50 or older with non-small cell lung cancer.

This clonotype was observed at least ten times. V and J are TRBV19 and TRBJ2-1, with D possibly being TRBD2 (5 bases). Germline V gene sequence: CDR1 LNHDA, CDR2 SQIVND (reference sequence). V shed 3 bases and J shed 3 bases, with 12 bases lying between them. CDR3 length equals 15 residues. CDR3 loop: CASSIADWGYNEQFF. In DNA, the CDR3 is TGTGCCAGTAGTATCGCGGACTGGGGCTACAATGAGCAGTTCTTC. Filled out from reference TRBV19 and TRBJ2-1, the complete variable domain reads DGGITQSPKYLFRKEGQNVTLSCEQNLNHDAMYWYRQDPGQGLRLIYYSQIVNDFQKGDIAEGYSVSREKKESFPLTVTSAQKNPTAFYLCASSIADWGYNEQFFGPGTRLTVL.

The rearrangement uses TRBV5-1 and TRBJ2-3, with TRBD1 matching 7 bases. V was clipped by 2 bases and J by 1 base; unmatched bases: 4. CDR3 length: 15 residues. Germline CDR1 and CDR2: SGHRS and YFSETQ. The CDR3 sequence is CASSFYTGGTDTQYF. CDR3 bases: TGCGCCAGCAGCTTTTATACAGGGGGCACAGATACGCAGTATTTT.

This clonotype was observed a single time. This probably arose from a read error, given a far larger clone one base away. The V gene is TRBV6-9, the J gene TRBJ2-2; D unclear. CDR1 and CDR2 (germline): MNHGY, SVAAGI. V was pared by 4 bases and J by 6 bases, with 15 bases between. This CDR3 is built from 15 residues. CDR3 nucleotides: TGTGCCAGCAGTTTAGTAGGTGGGTCCCCCGGGGAGCTGTTTTTT. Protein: CASSLVGGSPGELFF.

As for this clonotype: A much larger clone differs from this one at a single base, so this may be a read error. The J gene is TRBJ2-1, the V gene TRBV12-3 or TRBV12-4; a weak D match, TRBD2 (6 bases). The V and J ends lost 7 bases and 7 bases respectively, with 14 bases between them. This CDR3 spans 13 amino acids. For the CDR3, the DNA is TGTGCCAGCATCCGCGGACTAATAAATGAGCAGTTCTTC. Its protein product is CASIRGLINEQFF.

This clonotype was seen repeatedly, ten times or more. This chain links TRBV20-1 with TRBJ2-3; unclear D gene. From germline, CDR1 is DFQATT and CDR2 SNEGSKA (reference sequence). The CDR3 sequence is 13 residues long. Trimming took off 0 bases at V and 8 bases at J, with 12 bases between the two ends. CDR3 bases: TGCAGTGCTAGAGATCTCAACTACCTTACGCAGTATTTT. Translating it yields CSARDLNYLTQYF.

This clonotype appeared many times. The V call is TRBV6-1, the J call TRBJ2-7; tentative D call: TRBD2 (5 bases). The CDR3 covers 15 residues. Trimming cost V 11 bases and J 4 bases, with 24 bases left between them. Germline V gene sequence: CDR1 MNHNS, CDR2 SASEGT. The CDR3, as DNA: TGTGCCGCGCCGTATGGAGGACCTTCTCCTTACGAGCAGTACTTC. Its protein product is CAAPYGGPSPYEQYF.

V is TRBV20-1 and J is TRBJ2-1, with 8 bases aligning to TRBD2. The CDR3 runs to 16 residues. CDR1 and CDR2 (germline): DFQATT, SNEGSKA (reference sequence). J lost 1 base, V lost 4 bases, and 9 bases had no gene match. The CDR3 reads CSATSPGRASYNEQFF. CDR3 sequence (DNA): TGCAGTGCTACTTCGCCCGGGAGGGCATCCTACAATGAGCAGTTCTTC.

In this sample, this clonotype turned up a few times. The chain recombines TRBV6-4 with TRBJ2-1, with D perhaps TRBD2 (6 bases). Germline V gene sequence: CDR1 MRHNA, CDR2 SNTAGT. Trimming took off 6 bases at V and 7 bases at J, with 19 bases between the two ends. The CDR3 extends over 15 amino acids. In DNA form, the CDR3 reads TGTGCCAGCAGAAAACTAGCCGGGAGCAAAAATGAGCAGTTCTTC. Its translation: CASRKLAGSKNEQFF.

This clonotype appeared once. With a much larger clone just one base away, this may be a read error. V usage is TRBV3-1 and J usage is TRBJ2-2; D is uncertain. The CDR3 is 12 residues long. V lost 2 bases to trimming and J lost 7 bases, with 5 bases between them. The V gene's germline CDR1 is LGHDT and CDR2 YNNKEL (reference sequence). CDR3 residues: CASSQKSGELFF. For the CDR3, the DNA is TGTGCCAGCAGCCAAAAAAGCGGGGAGCTGTTTTTT.

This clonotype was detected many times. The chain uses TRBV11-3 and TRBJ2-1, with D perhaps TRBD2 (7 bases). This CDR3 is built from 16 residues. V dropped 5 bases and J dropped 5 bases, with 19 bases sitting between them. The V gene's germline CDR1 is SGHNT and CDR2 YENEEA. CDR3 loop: CASSPTRGGWNNEQFF. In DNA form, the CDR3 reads TGTGCCAGCAGCCCCACCAGGGGAGGGTGGAACAATGAGCAGTTCTTC.

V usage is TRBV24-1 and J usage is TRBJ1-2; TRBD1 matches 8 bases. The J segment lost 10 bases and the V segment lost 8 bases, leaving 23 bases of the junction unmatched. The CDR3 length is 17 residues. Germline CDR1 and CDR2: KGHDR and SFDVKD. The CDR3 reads CATIGRVGGQDESVYTF. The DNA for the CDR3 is TGTGCCACCATTGGGAGGGTGGGGGGACAGGATGAATCTGTCTACACCTTC.

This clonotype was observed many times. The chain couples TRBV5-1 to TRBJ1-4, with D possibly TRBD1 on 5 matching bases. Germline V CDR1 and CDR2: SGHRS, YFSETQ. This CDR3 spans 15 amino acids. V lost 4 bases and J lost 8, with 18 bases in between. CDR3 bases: TGCGCCAGCAGCCCAAACGGAGGGACGGGGGAAAAACTGTTTTTT. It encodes CASSPNGGTGEKLFF.

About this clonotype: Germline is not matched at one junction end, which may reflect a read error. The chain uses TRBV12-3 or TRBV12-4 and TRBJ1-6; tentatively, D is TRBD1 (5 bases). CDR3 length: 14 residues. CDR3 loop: CASTLGAGNSPLQF. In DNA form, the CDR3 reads TGTGCCAGCACACTCGGGGCGGGAAATTCACCCCTCCAATTT.

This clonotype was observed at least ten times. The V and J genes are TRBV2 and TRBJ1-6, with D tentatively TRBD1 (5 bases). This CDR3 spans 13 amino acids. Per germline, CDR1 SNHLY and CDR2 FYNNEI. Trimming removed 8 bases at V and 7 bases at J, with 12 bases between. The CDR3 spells CASVLGANSPLHF. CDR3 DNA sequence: TGTGCCAGCGTTCTTGGGGCAAATTCACCCCTCCACTTT.

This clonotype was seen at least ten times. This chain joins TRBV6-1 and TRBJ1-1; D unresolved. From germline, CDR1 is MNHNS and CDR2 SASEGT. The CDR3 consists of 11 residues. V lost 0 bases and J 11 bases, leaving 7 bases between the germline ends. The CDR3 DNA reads TGTGCCAGCAGTGAAGCCTCATACGCTTTCTTT. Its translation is CASSEASYAFF.

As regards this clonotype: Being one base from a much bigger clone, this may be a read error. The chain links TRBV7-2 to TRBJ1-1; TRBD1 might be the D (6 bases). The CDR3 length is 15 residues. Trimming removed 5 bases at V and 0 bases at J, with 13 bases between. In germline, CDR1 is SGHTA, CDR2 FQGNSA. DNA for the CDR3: TGTGCCAGCAGCCAAGAGGGGGAGGTGAACACTGAAGCTTTCTTT. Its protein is CASSQEGEVNTEAFF.

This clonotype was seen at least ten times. The CDR3 nucleotides are TGCAGTGTTGGGGGGTGGAGGGCCGACACCGGGGAGCTGTTTTTT. Residues: CSVGGWRADTGELFF. The chain employs TRBV20-1 and TRBJ2-2; tentative D call: TRBD2 (6 bases). Looked up from germline, CDR1 is DFQATT and CDR2 is SNEGSKA (reference sequence). The length of the CDR3 is 15 residues. Trimming left V 7 bases short and J 3 bases short, with 18 bases between.

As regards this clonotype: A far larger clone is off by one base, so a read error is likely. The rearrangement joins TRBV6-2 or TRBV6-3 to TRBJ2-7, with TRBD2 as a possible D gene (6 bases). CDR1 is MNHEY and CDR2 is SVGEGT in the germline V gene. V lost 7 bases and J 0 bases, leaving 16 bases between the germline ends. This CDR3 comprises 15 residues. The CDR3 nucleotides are TGTGCCAGCATTGAAGCGGGCAGGAGCTCCTACGAGCAGTACTTC. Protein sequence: CASIEAGRSSYEQYF.

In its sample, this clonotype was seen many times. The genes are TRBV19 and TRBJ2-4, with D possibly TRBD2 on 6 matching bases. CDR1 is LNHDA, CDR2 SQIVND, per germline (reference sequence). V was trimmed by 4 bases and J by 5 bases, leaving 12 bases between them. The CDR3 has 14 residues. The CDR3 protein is CASSTTTRQNIQYF. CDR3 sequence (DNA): TGTGCCAGTAGTACCACGACTAGACAAAACATTCAGTACTTC.

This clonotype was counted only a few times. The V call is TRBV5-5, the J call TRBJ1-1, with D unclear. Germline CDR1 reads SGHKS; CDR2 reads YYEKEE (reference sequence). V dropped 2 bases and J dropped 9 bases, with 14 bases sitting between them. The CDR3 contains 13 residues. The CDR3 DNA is TGTGCCAGCAGCTTTAGTCGCTGGGATAAAGCTTTCTTT. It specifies CASSFSRWDKAFF. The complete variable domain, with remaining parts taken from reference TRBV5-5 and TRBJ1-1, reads DAGVTQSPTHLIKTRGQQVTLRCSPISGHKSVSWYQQVLGQGPQFIFQYYEKEERGRGNFPDRFSARQFPNYSSELNVNALLLGDSALYLCASSFSRWDKAFFGQGTRLTVV.

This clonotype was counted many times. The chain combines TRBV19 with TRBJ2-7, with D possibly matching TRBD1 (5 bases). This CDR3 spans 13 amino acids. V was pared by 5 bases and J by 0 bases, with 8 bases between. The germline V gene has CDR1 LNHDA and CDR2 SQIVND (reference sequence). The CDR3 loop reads CASSFRDSYEQYF. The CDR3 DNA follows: TGTGCCAGTAGTTTCAGGGACTCCTACGAGCAGTACTTC.